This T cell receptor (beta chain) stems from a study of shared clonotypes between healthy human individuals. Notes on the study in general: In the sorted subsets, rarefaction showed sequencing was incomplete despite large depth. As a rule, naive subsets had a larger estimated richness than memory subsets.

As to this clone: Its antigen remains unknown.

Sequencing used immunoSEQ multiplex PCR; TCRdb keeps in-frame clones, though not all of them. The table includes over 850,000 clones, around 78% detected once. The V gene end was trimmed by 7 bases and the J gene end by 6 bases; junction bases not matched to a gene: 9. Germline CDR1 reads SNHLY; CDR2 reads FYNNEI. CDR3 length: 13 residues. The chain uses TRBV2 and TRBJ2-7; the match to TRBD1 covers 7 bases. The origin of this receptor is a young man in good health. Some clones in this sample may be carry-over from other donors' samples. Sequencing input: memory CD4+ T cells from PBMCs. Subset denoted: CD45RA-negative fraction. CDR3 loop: CASKRTGSSEQYF. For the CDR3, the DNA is TGTGCCAGCAAGAGGACAGGTTCGTCCGAGCAGTACTTC.